The 2 T cell receptor beta chains below all came from one sample that was sequenced in a study of blood T cell repertoires in COVID-19. The data were produced by immunoSEQ multiplex PCR, yet TCRdb's version contains in-frame clones alone and is incomplete. This sample has a few hundred thousand clones, with 83% found just once. The sequencing sample was made of PBMCs or T cells enriched from blood (not recorded which). The source of these receptors is a woman in her 50s who had recovered from COVID-19.

This chain uses TRBV6-1 with TRBJ2-3, with D tentatively TRBD2 (5 bases). This CDR3 contains 14 residues. Germline CDR1 and CDR2: MNHNS and SASEGT. V was clipped by 1 base and J by 0 bases, with 5 bases between them. DNA for the CDR3: TGTGCCAGCAGTGAAGGGGAGAGCACAGATACGCAGTATTTT. Protein sequence: CASSEGESTDTQYF.

V usage is TRBV9 and J usage is TRBJ2-5, with 14 bases aligning to TRBD2. The CDR3 is 17 residues long. V lost 0 bases to trimming and J lost 1 base; unmatched junction nucleotides: 2. CDR1 is SGDLS and CDR2 is YYNGEE in the germline V gene. The CDR3, as DNA: TGTGCCAGCAGCGTAGGGACTAGCGGGGGGACCCAAGAGACCCAGTACTTC. It specifies CASSVGTSGGTQETQYF.